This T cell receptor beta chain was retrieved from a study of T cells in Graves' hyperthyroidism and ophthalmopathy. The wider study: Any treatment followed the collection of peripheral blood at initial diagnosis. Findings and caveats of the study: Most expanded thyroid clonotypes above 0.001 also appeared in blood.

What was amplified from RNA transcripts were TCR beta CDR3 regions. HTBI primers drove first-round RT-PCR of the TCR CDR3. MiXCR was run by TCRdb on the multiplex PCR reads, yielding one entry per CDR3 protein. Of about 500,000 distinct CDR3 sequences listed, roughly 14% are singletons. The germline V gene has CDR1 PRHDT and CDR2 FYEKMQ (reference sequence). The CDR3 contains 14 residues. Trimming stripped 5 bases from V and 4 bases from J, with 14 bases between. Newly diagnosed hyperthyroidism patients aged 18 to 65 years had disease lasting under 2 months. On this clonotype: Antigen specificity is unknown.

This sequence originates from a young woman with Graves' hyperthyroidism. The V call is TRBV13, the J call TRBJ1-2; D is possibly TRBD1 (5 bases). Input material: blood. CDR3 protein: CASSPDGATYGYTF. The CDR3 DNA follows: TGTGCCAGCAGCCCCGACGGGGCGACCTATGGCTACACCTTC.